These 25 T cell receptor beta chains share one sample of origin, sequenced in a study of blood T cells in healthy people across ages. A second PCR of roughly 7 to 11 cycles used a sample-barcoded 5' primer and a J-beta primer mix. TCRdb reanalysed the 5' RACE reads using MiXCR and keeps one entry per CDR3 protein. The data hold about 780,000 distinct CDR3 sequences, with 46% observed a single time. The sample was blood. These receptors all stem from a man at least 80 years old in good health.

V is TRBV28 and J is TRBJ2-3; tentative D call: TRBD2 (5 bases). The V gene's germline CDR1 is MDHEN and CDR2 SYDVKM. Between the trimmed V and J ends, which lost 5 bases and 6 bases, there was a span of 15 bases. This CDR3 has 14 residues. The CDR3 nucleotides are TGTGCCAGCAGTGTGGAACTCTGGAGGGATACGCAGTATTTT. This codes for CASSVELWRDTQYF.

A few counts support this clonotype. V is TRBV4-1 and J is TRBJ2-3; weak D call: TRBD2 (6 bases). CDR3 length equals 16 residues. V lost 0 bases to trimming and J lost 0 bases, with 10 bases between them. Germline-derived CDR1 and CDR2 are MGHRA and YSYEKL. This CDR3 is CASSQDLGTSTDTQYF. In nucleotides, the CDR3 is TGCGCCAGCAGCCAAGATCTCGGGACTAGCACAGATACGCAGTATTTT.

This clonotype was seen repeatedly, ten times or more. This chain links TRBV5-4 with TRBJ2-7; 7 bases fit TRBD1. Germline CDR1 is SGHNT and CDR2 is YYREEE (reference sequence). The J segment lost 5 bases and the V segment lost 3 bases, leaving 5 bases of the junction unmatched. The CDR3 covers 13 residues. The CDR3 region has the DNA TGTGCCAGCAGCTATGGACAGGTCCACGAGCAGTACTTC. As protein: CASSYGQVHEQYF.

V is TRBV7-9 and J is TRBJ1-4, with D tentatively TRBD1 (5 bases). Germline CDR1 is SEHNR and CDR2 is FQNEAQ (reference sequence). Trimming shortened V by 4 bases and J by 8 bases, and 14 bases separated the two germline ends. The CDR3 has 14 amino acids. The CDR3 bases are TGTGCCAGCAGCTCGAAGAGCCCAGGGGAAAAACTGTTTTTT. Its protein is CASSSKSPGEKLFF.

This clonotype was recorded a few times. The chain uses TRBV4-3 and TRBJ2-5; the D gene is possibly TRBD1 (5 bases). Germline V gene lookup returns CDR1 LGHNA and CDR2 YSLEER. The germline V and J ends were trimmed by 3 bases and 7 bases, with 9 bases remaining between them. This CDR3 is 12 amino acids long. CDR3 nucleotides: TGCGCCAGCAGCCAGGAAAGGGGGACCCAGTACTTC. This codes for CASSQERGTQYF.

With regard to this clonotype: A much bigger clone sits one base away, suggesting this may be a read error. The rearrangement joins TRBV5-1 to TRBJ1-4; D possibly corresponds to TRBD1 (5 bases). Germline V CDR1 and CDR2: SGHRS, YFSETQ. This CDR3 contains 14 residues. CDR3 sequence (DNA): TGCGCCTGCAGATTGACAGCAACTAATGAAAAACTGTTTTTT. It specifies CACRLTATNEKLFF.

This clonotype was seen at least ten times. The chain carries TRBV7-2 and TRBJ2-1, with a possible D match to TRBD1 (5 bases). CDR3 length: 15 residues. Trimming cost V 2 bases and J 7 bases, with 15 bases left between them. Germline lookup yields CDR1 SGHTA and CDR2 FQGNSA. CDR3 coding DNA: TGTGCCAGCAGCTTACCAGGGCTTGGAGTGAATGAGCAGTTCTTC. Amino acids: CASSLPGLGVNEQFF.

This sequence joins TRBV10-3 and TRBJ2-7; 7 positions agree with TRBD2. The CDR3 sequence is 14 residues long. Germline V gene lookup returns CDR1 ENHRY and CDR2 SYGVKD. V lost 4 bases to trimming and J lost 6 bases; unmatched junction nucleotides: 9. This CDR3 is CAISVDMREREQYF. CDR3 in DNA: TGTGCCATCAGTGTAGATATGCGGGAGCGCGAGCAGTACTTC.

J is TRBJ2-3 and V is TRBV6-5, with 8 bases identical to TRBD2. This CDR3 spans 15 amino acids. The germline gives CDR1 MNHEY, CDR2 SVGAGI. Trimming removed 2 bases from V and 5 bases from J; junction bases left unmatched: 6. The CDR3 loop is CASSYGAGAKDTQYF. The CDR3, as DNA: TGTGCCAGCAGTTACGGAGCGGGAGCGAAAGATACGCAGTATTTT.

In DNA form, the CDR3 reads TGTGCCAGCAGCCTAAGGGAGGGTTCACCCCTCCACTTT. Its translation is CASSLREGSPLHF. This chain links TRBV9 with TRBJ1-6; no clear D. Between the trimmed V and J ends, which lost 4 bases and 9 bases, there was a span of 11 bases. The V gene's germline CDR1 is SGDLS and CDR2 YYNGEE. The CDR3 length is 13 residues.

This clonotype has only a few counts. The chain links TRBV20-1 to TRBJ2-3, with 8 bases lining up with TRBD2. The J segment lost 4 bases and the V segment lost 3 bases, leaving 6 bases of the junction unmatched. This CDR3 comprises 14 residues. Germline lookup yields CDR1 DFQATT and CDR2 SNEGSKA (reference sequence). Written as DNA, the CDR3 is TGCAGTGCTAGCGACGCGGGGGGCGCAGATACGCAGTATTTT. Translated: CSASDAGGADTQYF.

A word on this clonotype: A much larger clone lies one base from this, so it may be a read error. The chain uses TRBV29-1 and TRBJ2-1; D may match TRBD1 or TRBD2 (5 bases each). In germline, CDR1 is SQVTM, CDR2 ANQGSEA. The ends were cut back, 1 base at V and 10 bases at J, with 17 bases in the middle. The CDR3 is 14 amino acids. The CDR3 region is CSVEGGRVEGEQFF. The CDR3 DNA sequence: TGCAGCGTTGAAGGCGGCAGGGTTGAGGGCGAGCAGTTCTTC.

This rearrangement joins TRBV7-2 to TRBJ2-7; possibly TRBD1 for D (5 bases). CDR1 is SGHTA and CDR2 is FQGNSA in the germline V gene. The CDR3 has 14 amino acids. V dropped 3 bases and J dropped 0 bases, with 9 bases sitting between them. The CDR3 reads CASSFQGTSYEQYF. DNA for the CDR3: TGTGCCAGCAGCTTCCAGGGTACCTCCTACGAGCAGTACTTC.

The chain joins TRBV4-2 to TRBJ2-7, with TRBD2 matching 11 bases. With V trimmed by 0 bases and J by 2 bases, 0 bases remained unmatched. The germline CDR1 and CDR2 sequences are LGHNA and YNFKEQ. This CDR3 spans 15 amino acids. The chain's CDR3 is CASSQETSGTYEQYF. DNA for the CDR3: TGTGCCAGCAGCCAAGAGACTAGCGGGACCTACGAGCAGTACTTC.

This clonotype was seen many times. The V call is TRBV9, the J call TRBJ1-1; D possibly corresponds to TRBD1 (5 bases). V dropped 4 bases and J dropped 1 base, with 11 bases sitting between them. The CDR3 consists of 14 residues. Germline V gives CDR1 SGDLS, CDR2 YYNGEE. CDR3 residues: CASSQWGSNTEAFF. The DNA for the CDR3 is TGTGCCAGCAGCCAGTGGGGGTCGAACACTGAAGCTTTCTTT.

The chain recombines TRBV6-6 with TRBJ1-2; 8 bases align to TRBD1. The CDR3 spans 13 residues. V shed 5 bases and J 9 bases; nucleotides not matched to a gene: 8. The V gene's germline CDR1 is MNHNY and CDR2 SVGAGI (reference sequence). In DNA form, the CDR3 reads TGTGCCAGCAGTCTGACAGGGGACAATAGCTACACCTTC. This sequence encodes CASSLTGDNSYTF.

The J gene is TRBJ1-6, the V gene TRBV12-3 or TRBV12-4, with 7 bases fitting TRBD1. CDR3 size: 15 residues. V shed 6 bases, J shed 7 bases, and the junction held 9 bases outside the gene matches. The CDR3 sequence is CASSLRQGWNSPLHF. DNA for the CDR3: TGTGCCAGCAGCCTTCGACAGGGATGGAATTCACCCCTCCACTTT.

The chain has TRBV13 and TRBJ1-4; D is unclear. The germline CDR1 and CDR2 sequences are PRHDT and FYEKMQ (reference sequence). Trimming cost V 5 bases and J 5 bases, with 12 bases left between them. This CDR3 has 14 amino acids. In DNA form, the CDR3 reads TGTGCCAGCAGCGGAAGCCGGGCGAATGAAAAACTGTTTTTT. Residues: CASSGSRANEKLFF. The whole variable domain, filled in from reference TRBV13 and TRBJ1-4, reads AAGVIQSPRHLIKEKRETATLKCYPIPRHDTVYWYQQGPGQDPQFLISFYEKMQSDKGSIPDRFSAQQFSDYHSELNMSSLELGDSALYFCASSGSRANEKLFFGSGTQLSVL.

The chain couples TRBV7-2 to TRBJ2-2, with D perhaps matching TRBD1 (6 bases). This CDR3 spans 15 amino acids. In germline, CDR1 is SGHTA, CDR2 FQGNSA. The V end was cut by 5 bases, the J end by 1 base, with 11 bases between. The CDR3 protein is CASSPQTGNTGELFF. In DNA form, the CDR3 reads TGTGCCAGCAGCCCCCAGACAGGGAACACCGGGGAGCTGTTTTTT. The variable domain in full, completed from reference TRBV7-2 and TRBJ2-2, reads GAGVSQSPSNKVTEKGKDVELRCDPISGHTALYWYRQSLGQGLEFLIYFQGNSAPDKSGLPSDRFSAERTGGSVSTLTIQRTQQEDSAVYLCASSPQTGNTGELFFGEGSRLTVL.

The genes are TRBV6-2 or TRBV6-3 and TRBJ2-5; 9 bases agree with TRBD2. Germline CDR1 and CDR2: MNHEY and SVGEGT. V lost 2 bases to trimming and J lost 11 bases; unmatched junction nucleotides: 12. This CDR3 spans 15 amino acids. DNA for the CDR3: TGTGCCAGCAGTTACGGTAGCGGGAGTATAAATGAGCAGTACTTC. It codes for CASSYGSGSINEQYF.

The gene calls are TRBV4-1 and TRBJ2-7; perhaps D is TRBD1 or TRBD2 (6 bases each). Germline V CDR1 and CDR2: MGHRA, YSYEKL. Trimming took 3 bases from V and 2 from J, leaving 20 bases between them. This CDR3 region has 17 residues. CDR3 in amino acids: CASSQGWGASVPYEQYF. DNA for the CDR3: TGCGCCAGCAGCCAGGGTTGGGGGGCTAGCGTACCCTACGAGCAGTACTTC.

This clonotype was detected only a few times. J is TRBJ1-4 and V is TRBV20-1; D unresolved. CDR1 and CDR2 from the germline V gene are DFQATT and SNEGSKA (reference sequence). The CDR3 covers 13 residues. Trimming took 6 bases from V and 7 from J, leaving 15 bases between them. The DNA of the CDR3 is TGCAGTGCCAAAGACGGGGTGGGTGAAAAACTGTTTTTT. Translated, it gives CSAKDGVGEKLFF.

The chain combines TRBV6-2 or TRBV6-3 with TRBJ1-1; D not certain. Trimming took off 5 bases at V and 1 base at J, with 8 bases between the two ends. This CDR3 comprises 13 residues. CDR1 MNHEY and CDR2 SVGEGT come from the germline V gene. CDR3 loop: CASSDARNTEAFF. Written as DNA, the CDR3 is TGTGCCAGCAGTGACGCCAGGAACACTGAAGCTTTCTTT.

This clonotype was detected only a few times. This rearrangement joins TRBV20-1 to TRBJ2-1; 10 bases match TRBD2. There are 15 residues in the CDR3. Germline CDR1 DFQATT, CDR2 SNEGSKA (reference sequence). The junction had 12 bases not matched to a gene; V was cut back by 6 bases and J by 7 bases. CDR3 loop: CSAQGLAGERNEQFF. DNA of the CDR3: TGCAGTGCCCAAGGGCTAGCGGGAGAGAGGAATGAGCAGTTCTTC.

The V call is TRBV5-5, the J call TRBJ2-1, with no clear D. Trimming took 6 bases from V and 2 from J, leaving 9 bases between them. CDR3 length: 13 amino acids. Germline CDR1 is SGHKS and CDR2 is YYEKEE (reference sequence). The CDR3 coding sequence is TGTGCCAGCACCCTCCCCCCCTACAATGAGCAGTTCTTC. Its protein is CASTLPPYNEQFF.